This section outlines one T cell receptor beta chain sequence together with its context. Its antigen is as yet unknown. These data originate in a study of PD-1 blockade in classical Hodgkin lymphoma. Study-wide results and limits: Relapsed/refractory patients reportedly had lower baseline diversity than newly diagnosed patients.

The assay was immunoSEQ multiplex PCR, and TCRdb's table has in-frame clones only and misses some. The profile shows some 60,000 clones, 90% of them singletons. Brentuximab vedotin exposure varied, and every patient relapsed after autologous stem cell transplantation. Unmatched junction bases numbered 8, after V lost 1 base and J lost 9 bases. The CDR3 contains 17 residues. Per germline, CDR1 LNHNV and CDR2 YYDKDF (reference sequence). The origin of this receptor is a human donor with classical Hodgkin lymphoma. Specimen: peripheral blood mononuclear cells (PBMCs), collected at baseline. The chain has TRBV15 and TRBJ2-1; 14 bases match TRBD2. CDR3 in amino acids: CATSRGPTSGGAFEQFF. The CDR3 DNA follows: TGTGCCACCAGCAGAGGGCCGACTAGCGGGGGGGCGTTTGAGCAGTTCTTC.